These 15 T cell receptor beta chains originate from one sample sequenced in a study of T cells after yellow fever vaccination. TCRdb reanalysed the 5' RACE reads using MiXCR and keeps one entry per CDR3 protein. This sample has some 110,000 distinct CDR3 sequences, with about 7.2% found just once. Sequencing was performed on CD4+ T cells sorted from PBMCs, taken 35 to 50 days after the first yellow fever vaccination. These receptors originate from a man aged 18 to 29 who received the YFV17D yellow fever vaccine.

This clonotype showed up many times. V gene TRBV5-1 combines with J gene TRBJ1-6; D is unclear. Germline CDR1 SGHRS, CDR2 YFSETQ. There are 12 residues in the CDR3. Trimming removed 4 bases at V and 5 bases at J, with 4 bases between. The CDR3 loop is CASSTDNSPLHF. CDR3 nucleotides: TGCGCCAGCAGCACAGATAATTCACCCCTCCACTTT.

This clonotype showed up many times. The chain joins TRBV7-2 to TRBJ2-5, with D unresolved. Germline CDR1 reads SGHTA; CDR2 reads FQGNSA. The CDR3 is made up of 13 amino acids. Trimming cost V 3 bases and J 2 bases, with 7 bases left between them. CDR3 in DNA: TGTGCCAGCAGCTTTGACCGGCAAGAGACCCAGTACTTC. Residues: CASSFDRQETQYF.

This clonotype was recorded at least ten times. The genes are TRBV28 and TRBJ1-5; TRBD1 might be the D (5 bases). Trimming removed 4 bases from V and 3 bases from J, with 19 bases in between. The germline CDR1 and CDR2 sequences are MDHEN and SYDVKM. This CDR3 has 17 residues. For the CDR3, the DNA is TGTGCCAGCAGTTCGACCTCCTGGGGGGTGCTCAATCAGCCCCAGCATTTT. Encoded protein: CASSSTSWGVLNQPQHF. Complete variable domain (other parts from reference TRBV28 and TRBJ1-5): DVKVTQSSRYLVKRTGEKVFLECVQDMDHENMFWYRQDPGLGLRLIYFSYDVKMKEKGDIPEGYSVSREKKERFSLILESASTNQTSMYLCASSSTSWGVLNQPQHFGDGTRLSIL.

This clonotype was recorded a few times. The rearrangement joins TRBV6-1 to TRBJ1-1; no clear D. V lost 8 bases to trimming and J lost 4 bases, with 20 bases between them. The CDR3 is 15 residues long. CDR1 and CDR2 from the germline V gene are MNHNS and SASEGT. The CDR3 bases are TGTGCCAGCCGCGAACCGGGAGCCCCCTCCACTGAAGCTTTCTTT. Its translation: CASREPGAPSTEAFF.

This clonotype was observed many times. The chain carries TRBV5-1 and TRBJ2-7, with no clear D. Trimming left V 0 bases short and J 3 bases short, with 10 bases between. This CDR3 comprises 14 residues. In germline, CDR1 is SGHRS, CDR2 YFSETQ. CDR3 sequence reads: CASSLVPANYEQYF. The CDR3 bases are TGCGCCAGCAGCTTGGTGCCAGCAAACTACGAGCAGTACTTC.

This clonotype was picked up many times. The chain carries TRBV4-3 and TRBJ1-2; TRBD1 is a possible D gene (5 bases). V shed 6 bases and J shed 4 bases, with 15 bases lying between them. Germline CDR1 LGHNA, CDR2 YSLEER. CDR3 length: 14 residues. CDR3 sequence (DNA): TGCGCCAGCAGTCCTACAGGACGCGGCTATGGCTACACCTTC. This gives the protein CASSPTGRGYGYTF.

This clonotype was counted many times. CDR3: CASSLTESTEAFF. In DNA form, the CDR3 reads TGTGCCAGCAGCCTTACAGAATCCACTGAAGCTTTCTTT. V gene TRBV9 combines with J gene TRBJ1-1, with D uncertain. Germline values: CDR1 SGDLS, CDR2 YYNGEE. The CDR3 contains 13 residues. Trimming removed 4 bases from V and 4 bases from J, with 11 bases in between. The variable domain in full, completed from reference TRBV9 and TRBJ1-1, reads DSGVTQTPKHLITATGQRVTLRCSPRSGDLSVYWYQQSLDQGLQFLIQYYNGEERAKGNILERFSAQQFPDLHSELNLSSLELGDSALYFCASSLTESTEAFFGQGTRLTVV.

In this sample, this clonotype turned up many times. J is TRBJ1-2 and V is TRBV5-6, with D tentatively TRBD1 (5 bases). The V and J ends lost 0 bases and 1 base respectively, with 7 bases between them. The germline V gene encodes CDR1 SGHDT and CDR2 YYEEEE. The CDR3 has 14 amino acids. CDR3 nucleotides: TGTGCCAGCAGCTTGGTGGGACTTAACTATGGCTACACCTTC. It yields the protein CASSLVGLNYGYTF.

This clonotype was detected ten times or more. The chain is built from TRBV4-1 and TRBJ1-1, with D possibly TRBD1 on 5 matching bases. The CDR3 extends over 15 amino acids. Germline lookup yields CDR1 MGHRA and CDR2 YSYEKL. Trimming removed 1 base from V and 4 bases from J, with 13 bases in between. The CDR3 protein is CASSQVSGAPTEAFF. The DNA for the CDR3 is TGCGCCAGCAGCCAAGTGAGCGGGGCCCCCACTGAAGCTTTCTTT.

V is TRBV4-2 and J is TRBJ1-2; perhaps TRBD1 as D (5 bases). CDR1 and CDR2 (germline): LGHNA, YNFKEQ. There are 14 residues in the CDR3. The V and J ends lost 1 base and 5 bases respectively, with 11 bases between them. CDR3 coding DNA: TGTGCCAGCAGCCAAGGGACACCCGGTTATGGCTACACCTTC. Its translation is CASSQGTPGYGYTF.

This clonotype was seen only a few times. J is TRBJ1-2 and V is TRBV11-2; perhaps TRBD1 as D (5 bases). Looked up from germline, CDR1 is SGHAT and CDR2 is FQNNGV. The CDR3 is 15 amino acids. The V end was cut by 7 bases, the J end by 4 bases, with 19 bases between. CDR3 DNA sequence: TGTGCCAGCACCTCCAGCTGGGCAGGGTCCTATGGCTACACCTTC. Translated: CASTSSWAGSYGYTF.

In its sample, this clonotype was seen many times. The V and J genes are TRBV10-3 and TRBJ1-5; possible D gene TRBD1, 5 bases. Germline V gene sequence: CDR1 ENHRY, CDR2 SYGVKD. The germline V and J ends were trimmed by 10 bases and 2 bases, with 15 bases remaining between them. The CDR3 spans 14 residues. CDR3 region: CATRADLGNQPQHF. The CDR3 DNA is TGTGCCACCAGGGCTGATTTGGGCAATCAGCCCCAGCATTTT.

This clonotype was seen at least ten times. This sequence joins TRBV29-1 and TRBJ2-2; D gene uncertain. The CDR3 covers 12 residues. Germline V CDR1 and CDR2: SQVTM, ANQGSEA. CDR3 protein: CGVKVSTGELFF. The CDR3 region has the DNA TGCGGGGTAAAGGTGTCCACCGGGGAGCTGTTTTTT.

The chain joins TRBV6-1 to TRBJ2-2, with D unresolved. The V gene's germline CDR1 is MNHNS and CDR2 SASEGT. The germline V and J ends were trimmed by 10 bases and 3 bases, with 15 bases remaining between them. This CDR3 comprises 14 residues. CDR3 in DNA: TGTGCCACGACGACCCGGTGGGACACCGGGGAGCTGTTTTTT. Encoded protein: CATTTRWDTGELFF.

In its sample, this clonotype was seen many times. The V gene is TRBV6-5, the J gene TRBJ2-7; TRBD2 might be the D (5 bases). This CDR3 contains 13 residues. Trimming removed 2 bases at V and 2 bases at J, with 7 bases between. Germline values: CDR1 MNHEY, CDR2 SVGAGI. The CDR3 spells CASSYMRAYEQYF. CDR3 nucleotides: TGTGCCAGCAGTTACATGAGGGCCTACGAGCAGTACTTC.